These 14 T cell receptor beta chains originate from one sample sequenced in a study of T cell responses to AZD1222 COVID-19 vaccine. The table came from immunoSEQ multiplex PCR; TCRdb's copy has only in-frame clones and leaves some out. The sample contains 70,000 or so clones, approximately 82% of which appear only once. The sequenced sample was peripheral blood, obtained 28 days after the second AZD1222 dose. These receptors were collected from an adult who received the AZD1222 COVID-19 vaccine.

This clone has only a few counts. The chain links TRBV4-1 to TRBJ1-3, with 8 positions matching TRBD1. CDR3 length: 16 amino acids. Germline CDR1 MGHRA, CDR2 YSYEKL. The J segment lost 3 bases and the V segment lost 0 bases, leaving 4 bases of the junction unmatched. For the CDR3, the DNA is TGCGCCAGCAGCCAAGATGAGGGGACAGGTGGAAACACCATATATTTT. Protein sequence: CASSQDEGTGGNTIYF.

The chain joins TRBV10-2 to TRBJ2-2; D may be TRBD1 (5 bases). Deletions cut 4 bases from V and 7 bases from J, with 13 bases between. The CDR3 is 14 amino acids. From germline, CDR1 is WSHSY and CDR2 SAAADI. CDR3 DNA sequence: TGCGCCAGCAGTGGGATTTTAGGGGTCGGGGAGCTGTTTTTT. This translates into CASSGILGVGELFF.

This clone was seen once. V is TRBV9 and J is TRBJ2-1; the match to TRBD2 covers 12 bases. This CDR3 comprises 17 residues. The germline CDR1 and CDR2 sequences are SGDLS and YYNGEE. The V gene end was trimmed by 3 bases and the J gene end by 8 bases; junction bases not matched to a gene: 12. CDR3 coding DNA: TGTGCCAGCAGCGCCCATTTTCTAGCGGGAGGGCGGGATGAGCAGTTCTTC. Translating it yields CASSAHFLAGGRDEQFF.

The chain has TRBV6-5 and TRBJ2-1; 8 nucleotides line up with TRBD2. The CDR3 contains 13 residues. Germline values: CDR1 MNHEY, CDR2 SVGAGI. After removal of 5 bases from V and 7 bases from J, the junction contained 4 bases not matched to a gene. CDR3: CASSSGGTNEQFF. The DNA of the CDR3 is TGTGCCAGCAGTAGCGGGGGTACAAATGAGCAGTTCTTC.

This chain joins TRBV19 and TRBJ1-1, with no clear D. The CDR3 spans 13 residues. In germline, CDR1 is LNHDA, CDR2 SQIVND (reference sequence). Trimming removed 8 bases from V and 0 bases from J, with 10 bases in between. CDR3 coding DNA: TGTGCCAGTTCGGAGAATATGAACACTGAAGCTTTCTTT. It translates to CASSENMNTEAFF.

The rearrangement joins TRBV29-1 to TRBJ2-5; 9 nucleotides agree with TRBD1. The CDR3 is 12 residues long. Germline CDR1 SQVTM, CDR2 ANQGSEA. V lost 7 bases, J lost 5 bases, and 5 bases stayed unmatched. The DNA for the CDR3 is TGCAGCGGGGGACAGGGCGGCGAGACCCAGTACTTC. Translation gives CSGGQGGETQYF.

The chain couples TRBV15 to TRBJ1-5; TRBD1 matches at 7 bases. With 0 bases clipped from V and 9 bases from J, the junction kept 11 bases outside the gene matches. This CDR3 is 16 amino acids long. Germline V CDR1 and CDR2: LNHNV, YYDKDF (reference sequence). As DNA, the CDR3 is TGTGCCACCAGCAGAGATCGGGACAGAACAACTCTGCCCCAGCATTTT. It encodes CATSRDRDRTTLPQHF.

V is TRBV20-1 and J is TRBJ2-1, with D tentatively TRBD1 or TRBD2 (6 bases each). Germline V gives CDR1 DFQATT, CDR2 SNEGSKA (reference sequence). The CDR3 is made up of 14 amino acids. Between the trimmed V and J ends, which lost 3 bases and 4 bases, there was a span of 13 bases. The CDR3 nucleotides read TGCAGTGCTAGTCGGGGGCTGGGGTACAATGAGCAGTTCTTC. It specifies CSASRGLGYNEQFF.

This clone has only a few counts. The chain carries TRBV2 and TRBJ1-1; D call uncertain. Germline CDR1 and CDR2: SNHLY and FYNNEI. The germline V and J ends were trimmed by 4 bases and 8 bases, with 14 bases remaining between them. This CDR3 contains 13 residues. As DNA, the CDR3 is TGTGCCAGCAGTGCCGAAAGGCGGACGGAAGCTTTCTTT. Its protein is CASSAERRTEAFF.

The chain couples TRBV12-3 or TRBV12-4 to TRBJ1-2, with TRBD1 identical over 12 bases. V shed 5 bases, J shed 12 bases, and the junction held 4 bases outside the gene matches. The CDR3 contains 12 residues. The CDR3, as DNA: TGTGCCAGCAGTGGGACAGGGGGCAGAAACACCTTC. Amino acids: CASSGTGGRNTF.

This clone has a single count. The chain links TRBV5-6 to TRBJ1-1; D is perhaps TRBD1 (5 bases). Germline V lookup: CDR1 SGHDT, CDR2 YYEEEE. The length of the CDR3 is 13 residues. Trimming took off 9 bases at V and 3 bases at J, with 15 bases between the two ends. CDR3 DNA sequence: TGTGCCACCGCCTTTCAGGGCTACACTGAAGCTTTCTTT. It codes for CATAFQGYTEAFF.

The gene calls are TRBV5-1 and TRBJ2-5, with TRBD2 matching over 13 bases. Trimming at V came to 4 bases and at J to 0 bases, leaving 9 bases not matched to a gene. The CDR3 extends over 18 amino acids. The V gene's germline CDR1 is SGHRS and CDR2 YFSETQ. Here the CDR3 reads CASSQPGLAGPNQETQYF. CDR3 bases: TGCGCCAGCAGCCAACCGGGACTAGCGGGACCGAACCAAGAGACCCAGTACTTC.

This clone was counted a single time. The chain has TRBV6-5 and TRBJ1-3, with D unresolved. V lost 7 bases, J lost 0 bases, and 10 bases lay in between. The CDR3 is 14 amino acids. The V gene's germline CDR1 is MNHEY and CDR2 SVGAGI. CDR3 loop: CASTLRVSGNTIYF. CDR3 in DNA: TGTGCCAGCACTCTACGAGTCTCTGGAAACACCATATATTTT.

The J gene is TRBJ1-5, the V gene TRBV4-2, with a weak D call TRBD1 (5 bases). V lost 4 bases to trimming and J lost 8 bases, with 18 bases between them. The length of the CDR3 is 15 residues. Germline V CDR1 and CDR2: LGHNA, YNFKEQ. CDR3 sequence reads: CASSLEAGSVEPQHF. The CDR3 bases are TGTGCCAGCAGCCTCGAGGCAGGGTCGGTAGAGCCCCAGCATTTT.